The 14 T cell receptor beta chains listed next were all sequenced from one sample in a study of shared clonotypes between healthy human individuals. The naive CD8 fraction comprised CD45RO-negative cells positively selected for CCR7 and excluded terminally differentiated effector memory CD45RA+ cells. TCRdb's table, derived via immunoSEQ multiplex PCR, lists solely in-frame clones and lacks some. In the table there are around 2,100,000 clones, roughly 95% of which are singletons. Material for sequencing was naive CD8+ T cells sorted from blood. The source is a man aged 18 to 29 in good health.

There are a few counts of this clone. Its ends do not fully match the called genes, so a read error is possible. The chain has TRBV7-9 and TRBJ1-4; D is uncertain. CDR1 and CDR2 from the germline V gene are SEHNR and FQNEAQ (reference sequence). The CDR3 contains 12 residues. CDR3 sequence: CASSLAADRLFF. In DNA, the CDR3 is TGTGCCAGCAGCCTAGCGGCGGACCGACTGTTTTTT.

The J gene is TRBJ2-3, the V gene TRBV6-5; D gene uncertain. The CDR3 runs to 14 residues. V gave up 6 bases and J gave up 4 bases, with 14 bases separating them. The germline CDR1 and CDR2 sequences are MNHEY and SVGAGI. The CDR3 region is CASSLYSPADTQYF. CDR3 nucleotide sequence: TGTGCCAGCAGCTTGTACAGCCCCGCAGATACGCAGTATTTT.

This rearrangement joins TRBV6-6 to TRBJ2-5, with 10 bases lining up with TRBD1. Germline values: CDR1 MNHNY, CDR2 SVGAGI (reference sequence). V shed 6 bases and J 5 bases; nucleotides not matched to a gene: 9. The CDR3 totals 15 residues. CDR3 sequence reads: CASSPDRGLLETQYF. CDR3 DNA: TGTGCCAGCAGCCCCGACAGGGGGCTGTTGGAGACCCAGTACTTC.

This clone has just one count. The CDR3 reads CASSQVFGGEYNEQFF. Here the CDR3 DNA reads TGTGCCAGCAGCCAAGTATTCGGGGGGGAGTACAATGAGCAGTTCTTC. The rearrangement joins TRBV4-2 to TRBJ2-1, with 8 bases that match TRBD2. The CDR3 sequence is 16 residues long. J was trimmed by 4 bases and V by 1 base; bases with no gene match: 6. The V gene's germline CDR1 is LGHNA and CDR2 YNFKEQ.

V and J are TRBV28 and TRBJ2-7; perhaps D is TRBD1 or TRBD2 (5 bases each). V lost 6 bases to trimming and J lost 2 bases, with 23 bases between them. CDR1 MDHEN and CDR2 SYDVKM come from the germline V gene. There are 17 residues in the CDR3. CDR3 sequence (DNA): TGTGCCAGCAGAACGGGGTTCAGGACGGGGACGGCCTACGAGCAGTACTTC. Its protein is CASRTGFRTGTAYEQYF.

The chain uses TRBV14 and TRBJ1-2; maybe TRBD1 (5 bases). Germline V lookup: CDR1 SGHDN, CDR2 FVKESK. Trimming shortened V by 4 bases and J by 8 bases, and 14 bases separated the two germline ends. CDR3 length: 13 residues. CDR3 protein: CASSLTGGGGYTF. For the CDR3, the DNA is TGTGCCAGCAGCCTAACCGGCGGGGGAGGCTACACCTTC.

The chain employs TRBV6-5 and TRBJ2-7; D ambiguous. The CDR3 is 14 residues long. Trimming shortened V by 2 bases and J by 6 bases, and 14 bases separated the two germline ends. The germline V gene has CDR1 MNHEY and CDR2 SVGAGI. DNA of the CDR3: TGTGCCAGCAGTTACGGCCGCCCCCCGGCCGAGCAGTACTTC. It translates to CASSYGRPPAEQYF.

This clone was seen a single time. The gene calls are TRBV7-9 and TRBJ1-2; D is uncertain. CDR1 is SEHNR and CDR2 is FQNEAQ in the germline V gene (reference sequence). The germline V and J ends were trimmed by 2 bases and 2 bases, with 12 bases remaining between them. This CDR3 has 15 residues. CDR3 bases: TGTGCCAGCAGCTTAACGTCGGCGCCCAACTATGGCTACACCTTC. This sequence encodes CASSLTSAPNYGYTF.

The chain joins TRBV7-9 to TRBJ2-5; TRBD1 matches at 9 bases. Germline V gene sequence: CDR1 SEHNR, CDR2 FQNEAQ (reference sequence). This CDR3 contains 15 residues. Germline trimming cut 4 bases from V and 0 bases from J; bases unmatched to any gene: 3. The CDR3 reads CASSWTGEDQETQYF. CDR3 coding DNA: TGTGCCAGCAGCTGGACAGGGGAGGACCAAGAGACCCAGTACTTC.

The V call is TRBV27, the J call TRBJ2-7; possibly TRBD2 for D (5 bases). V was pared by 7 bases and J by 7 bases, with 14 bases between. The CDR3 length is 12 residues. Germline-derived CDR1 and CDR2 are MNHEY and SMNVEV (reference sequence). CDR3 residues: CASTTLEGEQYF. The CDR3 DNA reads TGTGCCAGCACCACCCTTGAGGGAGAGCAGTACTTC.

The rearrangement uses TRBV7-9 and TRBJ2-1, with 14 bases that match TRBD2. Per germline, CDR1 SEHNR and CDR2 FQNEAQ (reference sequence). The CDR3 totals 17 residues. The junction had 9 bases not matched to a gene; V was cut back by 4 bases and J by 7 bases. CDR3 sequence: CASSSPRGTSGGNEQFF. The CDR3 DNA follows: TGTGCCAGCAGCTCGCCCCGGGGGACTAGCGGGGGTAATGAGCAGTTCTTC.

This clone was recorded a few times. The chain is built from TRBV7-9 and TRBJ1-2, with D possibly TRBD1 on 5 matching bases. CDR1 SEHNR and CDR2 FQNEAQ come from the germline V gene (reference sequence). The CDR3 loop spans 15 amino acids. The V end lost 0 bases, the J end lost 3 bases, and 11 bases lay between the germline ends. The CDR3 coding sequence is TGTGCCAGCAGCTTAGCCCCCAGGGAGGACTATGGCTACACCTTC. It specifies CASSLAPREDYGYTF.

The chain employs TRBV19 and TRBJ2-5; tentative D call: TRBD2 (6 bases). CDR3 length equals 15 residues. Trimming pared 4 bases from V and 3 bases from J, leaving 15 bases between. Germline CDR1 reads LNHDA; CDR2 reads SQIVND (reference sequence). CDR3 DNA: TGTGCCAGTAGTACCATAGACTCGGGAGAAGAGACCCAGTACTTC. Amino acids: CASSTIDSGEETQYF.

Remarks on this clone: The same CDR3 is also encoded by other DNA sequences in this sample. The CDR3 nucleotides are TGTGCCACCAGCCCCGACAGGGGTAATCAGCCCCAGCATTTT. Its protein is CATSPDRGNQPQHF. The rearrangement uses TRBV15 and TRBJ1-5; 8 nucleotides agree with TRBD1. Germline-derived CDR1 and CDR2 are LNHNV and YYDKDF (reference sequence). V shed 5 bases, J shed 4 bases, and the junction held 4 bases outside the gene matches. The CDR3 has 14 residues.